This T cell receptor beta chain derives from a study of blood T cell repertoires in COVID-19. Background on the study: Samples representing acute and convalescent COVID-19 were sourced from the United States, Italy and Spain. The cDNA or gDNA used as material had been derived from T cells, B-cell-depleted T cells, or PBMCs.

In the original workflow: Using reference gene primer amplification, nucleated cell counts were estimated. The data were produced by immunoSEQ multiplex PCR, yet TCRdb's version contains in-frame clones alone and is incomplete. D and trimming were read from the DNA, whereas the V and J calls and clone size are those reported in that table. The top ten hold 4% to 5% of the sample, which has about 260,000 clones, around four fifths seen once. The V end was cut by 0 bases, the J end by 0 bases, with 9 bases between. Germline V gene sequence: CDR1 GTSNPN, CDR2 SVGIG (reference sequence). The CDR3 is made up of 14 amino acids.

The rearrangement uses TRBV30 and TRBJ2-7; D is undetermined. The sequence came from a man in his sixties with acute or convalescent COVID-19. The sample was peripheral blood. CDR3 in DNA: TGTGCCTGGAGTGTAGGCGGCAGCTCCTACGAGCAGTACTTC. This codes for CAWSVGGSSYEQYF.